This T cell receptor beta chain was profiled in a study of Graves' ophthalmopathy and Graves' hyperthyroidism (dated by TCRdb to the late 2010s). Describing the broader study: Peripheral blood was collected at initial diagnosis, prior to any treatment. The study used signatures of the TCR beta repertoire to tell Graves' ophthalmopathy apart from Graves' hyperthyroidism and to predict which patients would progress to ophthalmopathy. In total, over 130 blood samples were TCR-sequenced: 40 to 45 ophthalmopathy, around 75 hyperthyroidism and some 17 hyperthyroidism-to-ophthalmopathy patients. To explore V-J signatures distinguishing ophthalmopathy from hyperthyroidism, a discovery set of 100 or so patients (fewer than 45 ophthalmopathy, 55 to 60 stable hyperthyroidism) was enrolled. An independent validation cohort was composed of approximately 18 hyperthyroidism patients and more than 15 patients who later progressed from hyperthyroidism to ophthalmopathy. T-cell repertoires of thyroid tissue and blood were compared in about 6 hyperthyroidism patients. Once sampling was done, hyperthyroidism patients were given methimazole at a starting dose of 30 mg daily, while ophthalmopathy patients were given high-dose intravenous methylprednisolone. Findings and caveats that apply to the study as a whole: The 13-signature model separated ophthalmopathy from stable hyperthyroidism with approximately 90% sensitivity and just under 84% specificity in cross-validation, and 80%/75% in the test set. No statistical method was used to predetermine the sample size, and group allocation was not hidden from the investigators. In validation, the model predicted ophthalmopathy progression with less than 71% sensitivity and about 73% specificity; roughly 12 predicted patients were CT-confirmed with GO in a median of about 7.1 months. Most of the expanded thyroid clonotypes with a frequency above 0.001 were also detected in blood, and it was suggested that the thyroid immune response may be reflected by blood repertoires.

Ophthalmopathy patients had moderately to severely active disease, Clinical Activity Score of at least 3, NOSPECS grade of at least 4, and disease duration under 3 months. Patients with other autoimmune diseases, uncontrolled infections, pregnancy or lactation were excluded. Clinical symptoms, serum thyroxine, TRAb, thyroid ultrasound and orbital computed tomography were used for diagnosis. PBMCs were isolated from 7.5 to 10 ml of fresh peripheral blood by Ficoll-Paque density gradient centrifugation. Trizol reagent was used to extract the total RNA, and its quality was then checked on an Agilent 2100 Bioanalyzer. This clonotype was counted ten times or more. Its antigen remains unidentified. Base qualities are not provided; no much larger clone lies one nucleotide away. For repertoire sequencing, the TCR beta CDR3 regions were amplified from RNA transcripts. The first round was an RT-PCR using HTBI primers with the Qiagen OneStep RT-PCR kit, and this first round was followed by a second-round multiplex PCR, then size selection and purification. Libraries were sequenced on an Illumina HiSeq2000 using paired-end 100 bp reads. The authors' pipeline ran thus. SOAPnuke was used for read processing, and reads with adapters, uncalled bases, a mean Phred below 15, or no exact constant-primer or identifier match were discarded. COPE v1.2.5 was used to merge the high-quality paired reads. Clonotypes were defined as unique nucleotide sequences and were aligned to IMGT TRB V, D and J references using MiTCR v1.1. The analysis was limited to V-J combinations with a frequency above 0.0001, which together covered 99.2% of repertoires. For each V-J combination, a TCR clonal expansion and chaos score was defined as the ratio of F50 clonal expansion to chaos observed in the TCRdist matrix. Features were reduced by Welch's t-statistics and random forest to around 13 V-J combinations, which fed a naive Bayes classifier. The Morisita-Horn index was used to measure how similar the thyroid and blood repertoires were. The public reads were quality trimmed at Q25 with fastp and then assembled into clones with MiXCR by TCRdb, keeping productive beta chains. Rows with a matching CDR3 protein are joined into one entry that keeps the most common DNA and genes. The V and J calls here are based on TCRdb, not the publication. A total of over 650,000 distinct CDR3 sequences appear in this sample, more than 40% of them only once. The ten top clones hold over 2.5% of the sample.

Sequencing input: peripheral blood. This TCR came from an adult man with Graves' ophthalmopathy.

The CDR3 protein is CASSTRSGGVGYTF. In nucleotides, the sequence is TGTGCCAGTAGTACCAGGTCAGGGGGCGTTGGCTACACCTTC. This receptor chain uses TRBV19 and TRBJ1-2, with 8 bases in between that match TRBD1. The CDR3 covers 14 residues, taking in both the cysteine and the phenylalanine. The CDR3 DNA has 42 bases and is translated from base 1. Unmatched junction bases come to 8, with V trimmed by 4 bases and J by 7 bases. In the germline V gene (reference sequence), CDR1 corresponds to LNHDA and CDR2 to SQIVND.